Following are 11 T cell receptor beta chains from one sample sequenced in a study of identical twins. TCRdb redid the calling of the 5' RACE reads with MiXCR, one entry per CDR3 protein. Of roughly 1.6 million distinct CDR3 sequences detected, about 30% appear once; the ten largest clones hold over 0.25%. The material sequenced was cord blood. These receptors all come from a newborn girl in good health.

V is TRBV9 and J is TRBJ2-7; 13 bases align to TRBD2. This CDR3 spans 18 amino acids. V shed 3 bases, J shed 7 bases, and the junction held 16 bases outside the gene matches. Germline loops: CDR1 SGDLS, CDR2 YYNGEE. The CDR3 nucleotides read TGTGCCAGCAGCGCAAGGGGACTAGCGGGATCGTCCTACAATGAGCAGTACTTC. Protein sequence: CASSARGLAGSSYNEQYF. Looking up the rest from reference TRBV9 and TRBJ2-7 gives the full variable domain: DSGVTQTPKHLITATGQRVTLRCSPRSGDLSVYWYQQSLDQGLQFLIQYYNGEERAKGNILERFSAQQFPDLHSELNLSSLELGDSALYFCASSARGLAGSSYNEQYFGPGTRLTVT.

The chain employs TRBV19 and TRBJ2-7; a possible D gene is TRBD1 (6 bases). Germline-derived CDR1 and CDR2 are LNHDA and SQIVND (reference sequence). The CDR3 is 14 residues long. Deletions cut 4 bases from V and 2 bases from J, with 12 bases between. The CDR3 is CASSRRDTPYEQYF. In DNA form, the CDR3 reads TGTGCCAGTAGTAGAAGGGACACTCCCTACGAGCAGTACTTC. Drawing the rest from reference TRBV19 and TRBJ2-7, the complete variable domain is DGGITQSPKYLFRKEGQNVTLSCEQNLNHDAMYWYRQDPGQGLRLIYYSQIVNDFQKGDIAEGYSVSREKKESFPLTVTSAQKNPTAFYLCASSRRDTPYEQYFGPGTRLTVT.

V usage is TRBV7-8 and J usage is TRBJ1-1; D call uncertain. This CDR3 has 15 residues. CDR1 and CDR2 (germline): SGHVS, FQNEAQ. V gave up 5 bases and J gave up 2 bases, with 15 bases separating them. The CDR3 reads CASSHSTATNTEAFF. CDR3 nucleotide sequence: TGTGCCAGCAGCCACAGCACAGCAACCAACACTGAAGCTTTCTTT.

The chain employs TRBV24-1 and TRBJ2-3; TRBD2 is a possible D gene (6 bases). V dropped 9 bases and J dropped 2 bases, with 14 bases sitting between them. CDR3 size: 14 residues. In germline, CDR1 is KGHDR, CDR2 SFDVKD. The CDR3: CATSAGPTTDTQYF. The CDR3 bases are TGTGCCACCTCCGCGGGGCCCACCACAGATACGCAGTATTTT.

This chain joins TRBV27 and TRBJ2-1; 10 nucleotides align to TRBD1. The CDR3 loop spans 15 amino acids. After removal of 7 bases from V and 5 bases from J, the junction contained 8 bases not matched to a gene. Per germline, CDR1 MNHEY and CDR2 SMNVEV (reference sequence). CDR3 coding DNA: TGTGCCAGCATTAAGACAGGGGGCATAGACAATGAGCAGTTCTTC. Protein product: CASIKTGGIDNEQFF.

The V gene is TRBV6-5, the J gene TRBJ1-2; D is uncertain. The V end lost 0 bases, the J end lost 6 bases, and 11 bases lay between the germline ends. Germline CDR1 MNHEY, CDR2 SVGAGI. The CDR3 has 14 residues. CDR3 loop: CASSYSSGDNGYTF. The CDR3 DNA reads TGTGCCAGCAGTTACTCAAGTGGGGATAATGGCTACACCTTC.

This chain uses TRBV5-1 with TRBJ2-7, with D perhaps assigned TRBD1 or TRBD2 (7 bases each). Germline assignment: CDR1 SGHRS and CDR2 YFSETQ. Trimming shortened V by 4 bases and J by 10 bases, and 24 bases separated the two germline ends. CDR3 length: 15 amino acids. CDR3 DNA: TGCGCCAGCAGCCTAAAGCGGGACAGACAAGAGGCCCAGTACTTC. It codes for CASSLKRDRQEAQYF.

In its sample, this clonotype was seen many times. The chain uses TRBV10-3 and TRBJ1-1; unclear D gene. This CDR3 spans 11 amino acids. V lost 3 bases and J 9 bases, leaving 8 bases between the germline ends. CDR1 is ENHRY, CDR2 SYGVKD, per germline. The DNA for the CDR3 is TGTGCCATCAGTGACGGGCCACAAGCTTTCTTT. Translating gives CAISDGPQAFF.

This chain joins TRBV7-2 and TRBJ1-1, with no clear D. Germline CDR1 is SGHTA and CDR2 is FQGNSA. This CDR3 region has 15 residues. The germline V and J ends were trimmed by 2 bases and 4 bases, with 14 bases remaining between them. The CDR3, as DNA: TGTGCCAGCAGCTTAAGTCAGGCAGGACCCACTGAAGCTTTCTTT. The encoded protein is CASSLSQAGPTEAFF.

The chain has TRBV29-1 and TRBJ2-4; TRBD1 matches 12 bases. CDR1 is SQVTM, CDR2 ANQGSEA, per germline. The junction had 3 bases not matched to a gene; V was cut back by 7 bases and J by 8 bases. CDR3 length: 12 amino acids. CDR3 nucleotide sequence: TGCAGCGGGGGACAGGGGGCGGACATTCAGTACTTC. Its translation: CSGGQGADIQYF.

The rearrangement uses TRBV29-1 and TRBJ1-1; a possible D gene is TRBD1 (5 bases). The CDR3 has 12 residues. V was clipped by 6 bases and J by 2 bases, with 10 bases between them. Per germline, CDR1 SQVTM and CDR2 ANQGSEA. CDR3 DNA: TGCAGCGTCCGGACACATAACACTGAAGCTTTCTTT. This sequence encodes CSVRTHNTEAFF.